One and the same sample provided the 29 T cell receptor beta chains below, sequenced in a study of CD8+CD57+ T cells in acquired aplastic anemia. Profiling that covered TCR beta VDJ and CDR3 relied on genomic DNA as its template. TCRdb re-derived calls from the reads in MiXCR, one entry per CDR3 protein. The table lists about 270,000 distinct CDR3 sequences, approximately 82% of them singletons, with less than 50% in the top ten. Previously, flow cytometry had revealed CD8+CD57+ cell expansion in the patients chosen for sequencing. The specimen sequenced was sorted CD4+, CD8+, or CD8+CD57+ T cells (not recorded which) from PBMCs. These receptors all stem from a human donor with aplastic anemia.

V usage is TRBV4-2 and J usage is TRBJ2-5, with 9 bases aligning to TRBD1. The germline V gene has CDR1 LGHNA and CDR2 YNFKEQ. The CDR3 runs to 16 residues. With V trimmed by 3 bases and J by 5 bases, 10 bases remained unmatched. The CDR3 nucleotides read TGTGCCAGCAGCCAGGGACAGGGTAGGAAGGCGGAGACCCAGTACTTC. It encodes CASSQGQGRKAETQYF.

This clonotype has just a few counts. This chain uses TRBV2 with TRBJ2-3, with a possible D match to TRBD2 (6 bases). This CDR3 region has 14 residues. V was clipped by 4 bases and J by 2 bases, with 10 bases between them. The germline V gene encodes CDR1 SNHLY and CDR2 FYNNEI. CDR3 bases: TGTGCCAGCAGTGCCGGGACTTACACAGATACGCAGTATTTT. Translating gives CASSAGTYTDTQYF.

The V gene is TRBV9, the J gene TRBJ2-7; TRBD1 agrees at 11 bases. The CDR3 has 18 amino acids. CDR1 and CDR2 (germline): SGDLS, YYNGEE. The junction had 14 bases not matched to a gene; V was cut back by 4 bases and J by 2 bases. The CDR3, as DNA: TGTGCCAGCAGCCTTCGGACAGGGGGCTATGGCTACACCTACGAGCAGTACGTC. It specifies CASSLRTGGYGYTYEQYV.

Comment on this clonotype: The CDR3 does not close with the conserved phenylalanine or tryptophan, likely indicating a read error. The DNA is omitted, as the CDR3 cannot be located on it reliably, and the CDR3 follows TCRdb's listing. The V call is TRBV7-8, the J call TRBJ2-3; the D call of TRBD2 is as the table states it, not checked on the DNA. Germline values: CDR1 SGHVS, CDR2 FQNEAQ. The CDR3 is 13 residues long, counting both termini. The CDR3 sequence: CASSLAGSTREQY.

The gene calls are TRBV5-4 and TRBJ1-5; D unclear. Germline V lookup: CDR1 SGHNT, CDR2 YYREEE (reference sequence). V was cut by 2 bases and J by 0 bases, with 6 bases left in between. This CDR3 region has 14 residues. DNA of the CDR3: TGTGCCAGCAGCTTTGCTAGTAGCAATCAGCCCCAGCATTTT. Translating gives CASSFASSNQPQHF.

On this clonotype itself: The conserved phenylalanine or tryptophan is not found at the CDR3 terminus, so this likely reflects a read error. It is unclear where the CDR3 begins or ends on the DNA, so no DNA is shown, and the CDR3 is as TCRdb lists it. This CDR3 is CASSRTGTEQLFG. The chain is built from TRBV7-9 and TRBJ2-3; no check of the table's D call, TRBD2, against the DNA was made. Germline CDR1 reads SEHNR; CDR2 reads FQNEAQ (reference sequence). The CDR3 adds up to 13 amino acids, both ends counted.

Regarding this clonotype: The junction and the germline gene differ at one end; a read error may be behind it. The rearrangement links TRBV7-9 to TRBJ2-3, with TRBD1 matching 7 bases. Germline V CDR1 and CDR2: SEHNR, FQNEAQ (reference sequence). This CDR3 spans 14 amino acids. CDR3 region: CASSSRDSSPTESF. CDR3 nucleotides: TGTGCCAGCAGCTCCCGGGACAGTTCTCCAACAGAGTCCTTT.

The gene calls are TRBV29-1 and TRBJ2-7; TRBD1 might be the D (6 bases). Trimming cost V 3 bases and J 6 bases, with 15 bases left between them. The CDR3 spans 13 residues. Per the germline V gene, CDR1 is SQVTM and CDR2 is ANQGSEA. CDR3 bases: TGCAGCGTTGAGTCAAGGGGACAAAGCGAGCAGTACTTC. Translated, it gives CSVESRGQSEQYF.

This clonotype was recorded many times. The chain combines TRBV4-3 with TRBJ2-2; the D is unclear. Trimming cost V 1 base and J 1 base, with 7 bases left between them. Germline V gene sequence: CDR1 LGHNA, CDR2 YSLEER. The CDR3 runs 15 residues. For the CDR3, the DNA is TGCGCCAGCAGCCAAGTATCGGAGAACACCGGGGAGCTGTTTTTT. As protein: CASSQVSENTGELFF.

The J gene is TRBJ1-2, the V gene TRBV7-9, with TRBD1 identical over 7 bases. The CDR3 contains 15 residues. V dropped 0 bases and J dropped 2; count of bases not matched to a gene: 3. The V gene's germline CDR1 is SEHNR and CDR2 FQNEAQ (reference sequence). The CDR3 nucleotides read TGTGCCAGCAGCTTAGCAGGGGGCTGGAACTATGGCTACACCTTC. This sequence encodes CASSLAGGWNYGYTF.

The chain is built from TRBV7-2 and TRBJ2-7; D gene ambiguous. Per germline, CDR1 SGHTA and CDR2 FQGNSA. V lost 2 bases, J lost 7 bases, and 18 bases lay in between. The CDR3 has 15 amino acids. CDR3 DNA sequence: TGTGCCAGCAGCTTACTCCGCCCCTCCCTCTATGAGCAGTACTTC. Encoded protein: CASSLLRPSLYEQYF.

A note on this clonotype: No conserved phenylalanine or tryptophan is present at the end of the CDR3, so a read error is the likely explanation. Because the CDR3's place on the DNA is in doubt, the DNA is left out and the CDR3 is given as listed by TCRdb. The genes are TRBV7-9 and TRBJ2-5; the D call TRBD1 from the table was never checked on the DNA. Germline lookup yields CDR1 SEHNR and CDR2 FQNEAQ (reference sequence). The CDR3 is 12 residues long, counting both termini. The CDR3 protein is CAIIGGAETRYY.

This chain uses TRBV15 with TRBJ2-7, with D possibly TRBD1 on 6 matching bases. The CDR3 spans 15 residues. V gave up 0 bases and J gave up 5 bases, with 14 bases separating them. Germline V gene sequence: CDR1 LNHNV, CDR2 YYDKDF (reference sequence). The CDR3 DNA is TGTGCCACCAGCAGAGATTTAGGGGGACGGGACGAGCAGTACTTC. It yields the protein CATSRDLGGRDEQYF.

V is TRBV2 and J is TRBJ1-2; D not resolved. Per germline, CDR1 SNHLY and CDR2 FYNNEI. The V end was cut by 8 bases, the J end by 9 bases, with 19 bases between. The CDR3 is 13 residues long. The CDR3 is CASGHGRTDSYTF. CDR3 nucleotide sequence: TGTGCCAGCGGCCACGGCCGCACAGATAGCTACACCTTC.

With regard to this clonotype: No conserved phenylalanine or tryptophan is present at the end of the CDR3, so a read error is the likely explanation. The DNA is left out, because the CDR3 cannot be placed on it with certainty; the CDR3 is given as TCRdb lists it. The rearrangement uses TRBV9 and TRBJ2-3; TRBD1, the D gene given by the table, was not confirmed from the DNA. CDR1 and CDR2 from the germline V gene are SGDLS and YYNGEE. From its first to its last residue, the CDR3 has 13 amino acids. The CDR3 spells CASSMEGAGSAPV.

The CDR3 nucleotides are TGTGCCAGCAGCGTAGGGGGACAGAGAGTTCAATCTGAAGCTTTCTTT. As protein: CASSVGGQRVQSEAFF. The rearrangement uses TRBV11-1 and TRBJ1-1, with 7 bases matching TRBD1. The CDR3 covers 16 residues. Germline V gene sequence: CDR1 SGHAT, CDR2 FQDESV (reference sequence). Losses at the gene ends were 5 bases for V and 6 bases for J; bases not matched to a gene: 15.

The chain has TRBV7-9 and TRBJ1-1; 11 bases agree with TRBD1. Germline lookup yields CDR1 SEHNR and CDR2 FQNEAQ (reference sequence). V was pared by 11 bases and J by 1 base, with 9 bases of the junction left unmatched. This CDR3 has 15 residues. CDR3 in amino acids: CAGQGALAGNTEAFF. The CDR3 coding sequence is TGTGCCGGACAGGGGGCTCTGGCAGGGAACACTGAAGCTTTCTTT.

The J gene is TRBJ2-7, the V gene TRBV24-1; 9 nucleotides agree with TRBD2. The CDR3 runs to 15 residues. The germline gives CDR1 KGHDR, CDR2 SFDVKD. The CDR3 region has the DNA TGTGCCACCAGTCATTCACTAGCGGGTAGCTACGAGCAGTTTGTC. It specifies CATSHSLAGSYEQFV.

With respect to this clonotype: The conserved final phenylalanine or tryptophan is absent from the CDR3, which likely points to a read error. This chain connects TRBV7-9 to TRBJ2-3, with 7 nucleotides matching TRBD2. The CDR3 spans 13 residues. Trimming cost V 8 bases and J 11 bases; bases outside gene matches: 13. Germline V gives CDR1 SEHNR, CDR2 FQNEAQ (reference sequence). CDR3 sequence: CASGEGSGNRQYQ. The CDR3 DNA reads TGTGCCAGCGGCGAAGGGAGCGGGAATAGGCAGTATCAG.

In this sample, this clonotype turned up a few times. The chain employs TRBV7-9 and TRBJ2-7; no clear D gene. The CDR3 spans 14 residues. Trimming removed 5 bases at V and 2 bases at J, with 13 bases between. Germline V CDR1 and CDR2: SEHNR, FQNEAQ (reference sequence). Here the CDR3 reads CASSPPSATYEQYF. The CDR3 region has the DNA TGTGCCAGCAGCCCTCCGAGCGCGACCTACGAGCAGTACTTC.

This sequence joins TRBV28 and TRBJ1-5; D perhaps matches TRBD1 (6 bases). Germline V gives CDR1 MDHEN, CDR2 SYDVKM. V was shortened by 6 bases and J by 4 bases, with 13 bases between the two germline ends. The length of the CDR3 is 14 residues. As DNA, the CDR3 is TGTGCCAGCAGGATCCAGGGGAGGAATCAGCCCCAGCATTTT. Encoded protein: CASRIQGRNQPQHF.

This clonotype was recorded only once. The CDR3 coding sequence is TGTGCCAGTTTTTTGACGGACCACAATGAGCAGTTCTTC. Its translation: CASFLTDHNEQFF. The chain has TRBV12-3 or TRBV12-4 and TRBJ2-1; D gene unclear. The CDR3 is made up of 13 amino acids. V lost 9 bases, J lost 5 bases, and 14 bases lay in between.

The table lists this clonotype with many counts. This sequence joins TRBV20-1 and TRBJ2-3; 8 bases are shared with TRBD2. The CDR3 has 18 residues. V shed 0 bases and J 6 bases; nucleotides not matched to a gene: 17. Per germline, CDR1 DFQATT and CDR2 SNEGSKA (reference sequence). The CDR3 DNA reads TGCAGTGCTAGAGATTCCTATTCGCGGGGGGAGCCTCTGGATACGCAGTATTTT. It codes for CSARDSYSRGEPLDTQYF.

Concerning this clonotype: One end of the junction fails to match germline, which may point to a read error. This rearrangement joins TRBV2 to TRBJ2-1; D may be TRBD1 or TRBD2 (5 bases each). In germline, CDR1 is SNHLY, CDR2 FYNNEI. This CDR3 has 12 amino acids. This chain's CDR3 is CASSVGGYEQLF. The CDR3 coding sequence is TGTGCCAGCAGCGTTGGGGGATATGAGCAGCTCTTC.

As regards this clonotype: This is likely a read error, given that the CDR3 carries no conserved phenylalanine or tryptophan at its end. The DNA is left out, because the CDR3 cannot be placed on it with certainty; the CDR3 is given as TCRdb lists it. This chain connects TRBV9 to TRBJ2-3. Germline values: CDR1 SGDLS, CDR2 YYNGEE. The CDR3 length equals 13 residues, ends included. The CDR3 region is CASSECENSYNDL.

With regard to this clonotype: One end of the junction is discordant with germline, which a read error may explain. This chain joins TRBV5-1 and TRBJ2-1; 7 bases fit TRBD2. Germline CDR1 reads SGHRS; CDR2 reads YFSETQ. This CDR3 is 15 amino acids long. CDR3 sequence reads: CASSVVAGAGNEQFF. The CDR3 region has the DNA TGTGCCAGCAGCGTAGTTGCGGGAGCGGGCAATGAGCAGTTCTTC. The variable domain in full, completed from reference TRBV5-1 and TRBJ2-1, reads KAGVTQTPRYLIKTRGQQVTLSCSPISGHRSVSWYQQTPGQGLQFLFEYFSETQRNKGNFPGRFSGRQFSNSRSEMNVSTLELGDSALYLCASSVVAGAGNEQFFGPGTRLTVL.

In the case of this clonotype: One end of the junction fails to match germline, which may point to a read error. The chain combines TRBV10-1 with TRBJ1-2; the D is unclear. Germline CDR1 and CDR2: WNHNN and SYGVQD (reference sequence). The length of the CDR3 is 15 residues. CDR3 DNA: TGTGCCAGCAGTGAGCTAGTAGAGGAGGATTCTGGCTACACCTTC. Amino acids: CASSELVEEDSGYTF.

Concerning this clonotype itself: The junction departs from the called germline gene at one end, perhaps through a read error. V usage is TRBV7-8 and J usage is TRBJ2-7; D possibly corresponds to TRBD2 (5 bases). The CDR3 runs to 15 residues. In germline, CDR1 is SGHVS, CDR2 FQNEAQ. The CDR3 sequence is CATSITPDFQTEQYF. The CDR3, as DNA: TGTGCCACCAGCATAACGCCGGACTTCCAGACCGAGCAGTACTTC. Full variable domain (remainder filled in from reference TRBV7-8 and TRBJ2-7): GAGVSQSPRYKVAKRGQDVALRCDPISGHVSLFWYQQALGQGPEFLTYFQNEAQLDKSGLPSDRFFAERPEGSVSTLKIQRTQQEDSAVYLCATSITPDFQTEQYFGPGTRLTVT.

The gene calls are TRBV6-2 or TRBV6-3 and TRBJ2-1, with D maybe TRBD2 (5 bases). The V end lost 7 bases, the J end lost 4 bases, and 17 bases lay between the germline ends. There are 15 residues in the CDR3. Germline V gene lookup returns CDR1 MNHEY and CDR2 SVGEGT. The CDR3 DNA reads TGTGCCAGCACCGGAAAGGACTCCTTTTACAATGAGCAGTTCTTC. It codes for CASTGKDSFYNEQFF.